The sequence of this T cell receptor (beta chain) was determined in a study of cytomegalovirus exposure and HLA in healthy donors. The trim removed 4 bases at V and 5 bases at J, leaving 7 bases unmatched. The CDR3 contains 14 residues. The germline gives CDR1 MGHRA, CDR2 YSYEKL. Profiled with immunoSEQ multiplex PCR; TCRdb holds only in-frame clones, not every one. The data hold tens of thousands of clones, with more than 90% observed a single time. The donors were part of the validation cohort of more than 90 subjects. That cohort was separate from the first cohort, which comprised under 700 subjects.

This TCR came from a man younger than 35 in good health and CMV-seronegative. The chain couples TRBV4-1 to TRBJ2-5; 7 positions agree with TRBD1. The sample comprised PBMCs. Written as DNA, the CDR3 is TGCGCCAGCAGCCTCACAGGGGCAGAGGAGACCCAGTACTTC. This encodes CASSLTGAEETQYF.